This passage covers 28 T cell receptor beta chains from one sample sequenced in a study of blood T cell repertoires in COVID-19. Data came from immunoSEQ multiplex PCR; TCRdb stores just in-frame clones and leaves some out. The sample shows some 150,000 clones, 86% of them seen only once. The sample was peripheral blood. All receptors derive from a man in his 70s with acute or convalescent COVID-19.

The rearrangement uses TRBV28 and TRBJ2-3; a possible D gene is TRBD2 (5 bases). The germline V gene has CDR1 MDHEN and CDR2 SYDVKM. Trimming removed 6 bases at V and 2 bases at J, with 15 bases between. This CDR3 is 15 amino acids long. Here the CDR3 reads CASSPPPGFTDTQYF. CDR3 nucleotide sequence: TGTGCCAGCAGCCCACCTCCGGGATTCACAGATACGCAGTATTTT.

CDR3 bases: TGCGCCAGCAGCCAGAGTCTAGCGGGAGGTTTGGGGACCCAGTACTTC. As protein: CASSQSLAGGLGTQYF. The chain combines TRBV5-1 with TRBJ2-5; 11 positions agree with TRBD2. The ends lost 4 bases at V and 7 bases at J; junction bases unmatched: 12. This CDR3 comprises 16 residues. CDR1 and CDR2 from the germline V gene are SGHRS and YFSETQ. Combining the CDR3 with reference TRBV5-1 and TRBJ2-5 gives the whole variable domain KAGVTQTPRYLIKTRGQQVTLSCSPISGHRSVSWYQQTPGQGLQFLFEYFSETQRNKGNFPGRFSGRQFSNSRSEMNVSTLELGDSALYLCASSQSLAGGLGTQYFGPGTRLLVL.

V gene TRBV24-1 combines with J gene TRBJ2-3; 11 positions agree with TRBD1. The junction had 3 bases not matched to a gene; V was cut back by 4 bases and J by 4 bases. The germline CDR1 and CDR2 sequences are KGHDR and SFDVKD. This CDR3 is 15 amino acids long. CDR3 amino acids: CATSDPGQGADTQYF. The DNA of the CDR3 is TGTGCCACCAGTGACCCGGGACAGGGGGCAGATACGCAGTATTTT.

The chain is built from TRBV28 and TRBJ1-6; the match to TRBD1 covers 7 bases. The ends lost 5 bases at V and 8 bases at J; junction bases unmatched: 6. This CDR3 has 14 residues. Germline CDR1 and CDR2: MDHEN and SYDVKM. The CDR3 loop reads CASSARDSYSPLHF. The CDR3 nucleotides read TGTGCCAGCAGTGCCCGGGACAGTTATTCACCCCTCCACTTT. Supplemented by reference TRBV28 and TRBJ1-6, the full variable domain reads DVKVTQSSRYLVKRTGEKVFLECVQDMDHENMFWYRQDPGLGLRLIYFSYDVKMKEKGDIPEGYSVSREKKERFSLILESASTNQTSMYLCASSARDSYSPLHFGNGTRLTVT.

The CDR3 coding sequence is TGTGCCAGTAGTATTGAGGACTCCTACGAGCAGTACTTC. Amino acid sequence: CASSIEDSYEQYF. The chain links TRBV19 to TRBJ2-7; the D is unclear. Per germline, CDR1 LNHDA and CDR2 SQIVND (reference sequence). V was shortened by 3 bases and J by 0 bases, with 6 bases between the two germline ends. This CDR3 has 13 residues.

The chain joins TRBV19 to TRBJ2-1, with TRBD1 matching 10 bases. The germline gives CDR1 LNHDA, CDR2 SQIVND (reference sequence). The ends lost 5 bases at V and 2 bases at J; junction bases unmatched: 3. This CDR3 has 15 amino acids. For the CDR3, the DNA is TGTGCCAGTAGTTCCGGGACAGGGGCCTACAATGAGCAGTTCTTC. Translation: CASSSGTGAYNEQFF.

The gene calls are TRBV28 and TRBJ1-2; D unresolved. Germline-derived CDR1 and CDR2 are MDHEN and SYDVKM. The V end was cut by 6 bases, the J end by 3 bases, with 17 bases between. This CDR3 comprises 15 residues. The DNA for the CDR3 is TGTGCCAGCAGCCCAATCCAGAGACTATACTATGGCTACACCTTC. Amino acid sequence: CASSPIQRLYYGYTF.

The chain recombines TRBV27 with TRBJ1-3, with no clear D. There are 13 residues in the CDR3. Per the germline V gene, CDR1 is MNHEY and CDR2 is SMNVEV (reference sequence). V gave up 6 bases and J gave up 4 bases, with 10 bases separating them. CDR3 protein: CASSPPSGNTIYF. The CDR3 nucleotides read TGTGCCAGCAGCCCCCCGTCCGGAAACACCATATATTTT.

This chain uses TRBV6-2 or TRBV6-3 with TRBJ2-2; 8 nucleotides agree with TRBD1. The CDR3 runs to 15 residues. Germline V gene sequence: CDR1 MNHEY, CDR2 SVGEGT. The V gene end was trimmed by 1 base and the J gene end by 3 bases; junction bases not matched to a gene: 1. In DNA, the CDR3 is TGTGCCAGCAGTTACTTACAGGGGGACACCGGGGAGCTGTTTTTT. Translated: CASSYLQGDTGELFF.

This chain uses TRBV19 with TRBJ2-7; D is perhaps TRBD2 (7 bases). The CDR3 covers 16 residues. Germline V gene data show CDR1 as LNHDA and CDR2 as SQIVND (reference sequence). The ends were cut back, 3 bases at V and 2 bases at J, with 17 bases in the middle. CDR3 amino acids: CASSMAGASSAYEQYF. The CDR3 DNA reads TGTGCCAGTAGTATGGCGGGGGCCTCTTCGGCCTACGAGCAGTACTTC.

This clone was seen just once. V and J are TRBV7-3 and TRBJ2-1; 7 positions agree with TRBD2. With 5 bases clipped from V and 4 bases from J, the junction kept 8 bases outside the gene matches. Germline V gene data show CDR1 as SGHTA and CDR2 as FQGTGA. The CDR3 has 15 amino acids. CDR3 nucleotide sequence: TGTGCCAGCAGCCCAAGCGGGGCCACTTACAATGAGCAGTTCTTC. This translates into CASSPSGATYNEQFF.

This chain connects TRBV10-1 to TRBJ1-2; D unresolved. Germline V gene sequence: CDR1 WNHNN, CDR2 SYGVQD (reference sequence). Trimming took 3 bases from V and 6 from J, leaving 11 bases between them. This CDR3 spans 13 amino acids. This chain's CDR3 is CASSDQRLDGYTF. The CDR3 DNA is TGCGCCAGCAGTGATCAGAGACTCGATGGCTACACCTTC.

This clone was seen once. The chain uses TRBV10-3 and TRBJ2-7; 7 positions match TRBD1. Germline-derived CDR1 and CDR2 are ENHRY and SYGVKD. The ends lost 8 bases at V and 0 bases at J; junction bases unmatched: 4. CDR3 length equals 13 residues. The chain's CDR3 is CAIGTATSYEQYF. CDR3 nucleotides: TGTGCCATCGGGACAGCCACCTCCTACGAGCAGTACTTC.

The chain joins TRBV7-2 to TRBJ2-5; 7 positions match TRBD2. Germline lookup yields CDR1 SGHTA and CDR2 FQGNSA. J gave up 1 base and V 2 bases, and 4 bases lay outside the gene matches. This CDR3 has 15 amino acids. The CDR3 reads CASSLSRTSQETQYF. DNA for the CDR3: TGTGCCAGCAGCTTATCAAGGACTAGCCAAGAGACCCAGTACTTC.

This clone was detected only a few times. The genes are TRBV27 and TRBJ2-3; D might be TRBD2 (6 bases). The CDR3 totals 15 residues. Trimming stripped 5 bases from V and 3 bases from J, with 15 bases between. Germline V CDR1 and CDR2: MNHEY, SMNVEV (reference sequence). CDR3 region: CASSPDQTRTDTQYF. The CDR3 DNA follows: TGTGCCAGCAGTCCCGACCAGACTAGGACAGATACGCAGTATTTT.

The chain combines TRBV5-5 with TRBJ1-3; D gene unclear. This CDR3 has 14 amino acids. CDR1 and CDR2 (germline): SGHKS, YYEKEE (reference sequence). V was cut by 2 bases and J by 1 base, with 7 bases left in between. The CDR3, as DNA: TGTGCCAGCAGCTTCTGGACTTCTGGAAACACCATATATTTT. Its protein product is CASSFWTSGNTIYF.

The chain employs TRBV6-5 and TRBJ1-3; D might be TRBD1 (5 bases). Germline-derived CDR1 and CDR2 are MNHEY and SVGAGI. The CDR3 extends over 14 amino acids. The V end lost 6 bases, the J end lost 2 bases, and 11 bases lay between the germline ends. Here the CDR3 DNA reads TGTGCCAGCAGGCCTGGGGGGGCTGGAAACACCATATATTTT. Translated, it gives CASRPGGAGNTIYF.

The chain combines TRBV27 with TRBJ1-2; 8 bases are a match to TRBD1. Germline loops: CDR1 MNHEY, CDR2 SMNVEV (reference sequence). The CDR3 runs 15 residues. The J segment lost 0 bases and the V segment lost 5 bases, leaving 5 bases of the junction unmatched. CDR3 nucleotide sequence: TGTGCCAGCAGTCTGACAGGGGTTACTAACTATGGCTACACCTTC. This encodes CASSLTGVTNYGYTF.

The V and J genes are TRBV10-3 and TRBJ2-7, with 7 bases matching TRBD2. Per germline, CDR1 ENHRY and CDR2 SYGVKD. V lost 0 bases to trimming and J lost 1 base; unmatched junction nucleotides: 3. The CDR3 has 15 residues. This chain's CDR3 is CAISESWGGSYEQYF. For the CDR3, the DNA is TGTGCCATCAGTGAGTCCTGGGGGGGATCCTACGAGCAGTACTTC.

The gene calls are TRBV11-2 and TRBJ2-5; no clear D gene. Per germline, CDR1 SGHAT and CDR2 FQNNGV. V was shortened by 5 bases and J by 0 bases, with 13 bases between the two germline ends. The CDR3 consists of 15 residues. Here the CDR3 DNA reads TGTGCCAGCAGCCTCCCCCAGACATACCAAGAGACCCAGTACTTC. Amino acid sequence: CASSLPQTYQETQYF.

Here the CDR3 reads CAISEQGIYYGYTF. DNA of the CDR3: TGTGCCATCAGTGAACAGGGAATATACTATGGCTACACCTTC. The chain uses TRBV10-3 and TRBJ1-2; TRBD1 might be the D (6 bases). Germline-derived CDR1 and CDR2 are ENHRY and SYGVKD. Trimming pared 3 bases from V and 3 bases from J, leaving 11 bases between. This CDR3 spans 14 amino acids.

J is TRBJ2-7 and V is TRBV6-5; D might be TRBD2 (6 bases). Germline V CDR1 and CDR2: MNHEY, SVGAGI. The V end was cut by 4 bases, the J end by 4 bases, with 11 bases between. CDR3 length equals 13 residues. CDR3 sequence (DNA): TGTGCCAGCAGTTCAGGGACTCGGTACGAGCAGTACTTC. This codes for CASSSGTRYEQYF.

This rearrangement joins TRBV28 to TRBJ1-5, with unresolved D. The V and J ends lost 3 bases and 7 bases respectively, with 13 bases between them. CDR1 and CDR2 from the germline V gene are MDHEN and SYDVKM. This CDR3 has 14 residues. The CDR3 DNA sequence: TGTGCCAGCAGTTTTGGCGGTCATGGGCAGCCCCAGCATTTT. Translating it yields CASSFGGHGQPQHF.

The chain combines TRBV19 with TRBJ1-5; D possibly corresponds to TRBD1 (6 bases). This CDR3 is built from 16 residues. The germline V and J ends were trimmed by 5 bases and 9 bases, with 23 bases remaining between them. The germline gives CDR1 LNHDA, CDR2 SQIVND (reference sequence). The chain's CDR3 is CASSPGGSQGQAPQHF. The CDR3 bases are TGTGCCAGTAGTCCCGGGGGGTCACAGGGACAAGCGCCCCAGCATTTT.

The CDR3 bases are TGTGCCAGCAGCTCACCGGGGGGGTCCTACGAGCAGTACTTC. Amino acids: CASSSPGGSYEQYF. This chain links TRBV5-5 with TRBJ2-7; 8 bases are shared with TRBD2. The CDR3 runs 14 residues. The germline V gene encodes CDR1 SGHKS and CDR2 YYEKEE (reference sequence). V was pared by 3 bases and J by 1 base, with 3 bases of the junction left unmatched.

The chain carries TRBV6-5 and TRBJ1-2, with TRBD1 identical over 7 bases. With 0 bases clipped from V and 8 bases from J, the junction kept 6 bases outside the gene matches. Per the germline V gene, CDR1 is MNHEY and CDR2 is SVGAGI. This CDR3 spans 14 amino acids. The CDR3 reads CASSYSGGGRGYTF. The CDR3, as DNA: TGTGCCAGCAGTTACTCAGGGGGCGGGAGGGGCTACACCTTC.

The J gene is TRBJ2-2, the V gene TRBV7-2; D might be TRBD2 (5 bases). CDR1 is SGHTA and CDR2 is FQGNSA in the germline V gene. The V end lost 5 bases, the J end lost 6 bases, and 19 bases lay between the germline ends. The CDR3 loop spans 16 amino acids. CDR3 DNA sequence: TGTGCCAGCAGCCCGGGGAGCCAAACCTTTGCCGGGGAGCTGTTTTTT. Translating it yields CASSPGSQTFAGELFF.

The V and J genes are TRBV11-3 and TRBJ1-2; tentatively, D is TRBD1 (6 bases). Trimming removed 1 base from V and 8 bases from J, with 8 bases in between. From germline, CDR1 is SGHNT and CDR2 YENEEA. The CDR3 loop spans 12 amino acids. The CDR3 region is CASSLGGRGYTF. The CDR3 nucleotides are TGTGCCAGCAGCTTAGGGGGGCGCGGCTACACCTTC. Full variable domain (remainder filled in from reference TRBV11-3 and TRBJ1-2): EAGVVQSPRYKIIEKKQPVAFWCNPISGHNTLYWYLQNLGQGPELLIRYENEEAVDDSQLPKDRFSAERLKGVDSTLKIQPAELGDSAVYLCASSLGGRGYTFGSGTRLTVV.